The 10 T cell receptor beta chains reported below all come from one sample, sequenced in a study of cytomegalovirus exposure and HLA in healthy donors. Repertoires were generated with immunoSEQ multiplex PCR, while TCRdb's copy carries only in-frame clones and drops some. The sample yields 100,000 to 150,000 clones, about 83% seen once. Sequenced material: PBMCs. The receptors were gathered from a woman in her twenties or thirties in good health and CMV-seronegative.

The V call is TRBV6-7, the J call TRBJ2-7; maybe TRBD2 (7 bases). TRBV6-7 is recorded as an ORF, its role being uncertain. CDR3 length: 14 residues. The V and J ends lost 5 bases and 2 bases respectively, with 13 bases between them. The CDR3 DNA is TGTGCCAGCAGTCGAAAGGGGGGGACCTACGAGCAGTACTTC. Its translation is CASSRKGGTYEQYF.

The chain links TRBV25-1 to TRBJ2-5; 8 positions agree with TRBD1. The CDR3 is 15 amino acids. Germline CDR1 MGHDK, CDR2 SYGVNS. After removal of 4 bases from V and 1 base from J, the junction contained 5 bases not matched to a gene. CDR3 sequence: CASSAGTGRQETQYF. Written as DNA, the CDR3 is TGTGCCAGCAGTGCTGGGACAGGCCGCCAAGAGACCCAGTACTTC.

This chain's CDR3 is CASSMVQGNQPQHF. CDR3 nucleotides: TGTGCCAGCTCCATGGTCCAGGGCAATCAGCCCCAGCATTTT. The chain links TRBV6-6 to TRBJ1-5; D is ambiguous. V was shortened by 8 bases and J by 2 bases, with 13 bases between the two germline ends. CDR3 length: 14 amino acids. Germline CDR1 MNHNY, CDR2 SVGAGI (reference sequence).

The J gene is TRBJ2-6, the V gene TRBV5-1; a possible D gene is TRBD1 (5 bases). Per germline, CDR1 SGHRS and CDR2 YFSETQ. Trimming took off 7 bases at V and 4 bases at J, with 15 bases between the two ends. The CDR3 sequence is 15 residues long. The CDR3 bases are TGCGCCAGCGGCACTGGGGCTCTGGGGGCCAACGTCCTGACTTTC. Translating gives CASGTGALGANVLTF. The variable domain in full, completed from reference TRBV5-1 and TRBJ2-6, reads KAGVTQTPRYLIKTRGQQVTLSCSPISGHRSVSWYQQTPGQGLQFLFEYFSETQRNKGNFPGRFSGRQFSNSRSEMNVSTLELGDSALYLCASGTGALGANVLTFGAGSRLTVL.

The chain couples TRBV30 to TRBJ1-4, with D possibly being TRBD1 (5 bases). There are 15 residues in the CDR3. Germline CDR1 reads GTSNPN; CDR2 reads SVGIG (reference sequence). With 6 bases removed from V and 3 bases from J, the gap between germline ends came to 17 bases. The CDR3 DNA is TGTGCCTGCAAGGCCTTACCGGGGGCTAATGAAAAACTGTTTTTT. Protein: CACKALPGANEKLFF.

The V and J genes are TRBV4-3 and TRBJ1-2; D is possibly TRBD1 (6 bases). The germline gives CDR1 LGHNA, CDR2 YSLEER. V gave up 5 bases and J gave up 2 bases, with 12 bases separating them. The CDR3 loop spans 14 amino acids. The CDR3 here is CASSDIRGNYGYTF. CDR3 nucleotide sequence: TGCGCCAGCAGCGACATCAGGGGAAACTATGGCTACACCTTC.

J is TRBJ1-3 and V is TRBV5-1; 7 bases align to TRBD1. The J segment lost 0 bases and the V segment lost 4 bases, leaving 10 bases of the junction unmatched. Germline CDR1 SGHRS, CDR2 YFSETQ. The CDR3 runs 17 residues. The CDR3 DNA follows: TGCGCCAGCAGCCCGATACAGGGGCAGAACTCTGGAAACACCATATATTTT. This codes for CASSPIQGQNSGNTIYF.

V gene TRBV5-1 combines with J gene TRBJ2-5; 12 bases map to TRBD2. V lost 7 bases and J lost 7; bases outside the gene matches: 5. Germline-derived CDR1 and CDR2 are SGHRS and YFSETQ. The CDR3 runs to 13 residues. The CDR3 region is CASPPGLAGTQYF. In DNA, the CDR3 is TGCGCCAGCCCCCCGGGACTAGCGGGGACCCAGTACTTC.

The J gene is TRBJ2-3, the V gene TRBV9; 9 bases line up with TRBD2. The J segment lost 2 bases and the V segment lost 4 bases, leaving 5 bases of the junction unmatched. The CDR3 covers 15 residues. Germline values: CDR1 SGDLS, CDR2 YYNGEE. The CDR3 bases are TGTGCCAGCAGCTTGTTAGCGGGGGTCACAGATACGCAGTATTTT. This translates into CASSLLAGVTDTQYF.

This rearrangement joins TRBV5-6 to TRBJ2-7; D is possibly TRBD2 (6 bases). The length of the CDR3 is 14 residues. V was clipped by 4 bases and J by 0 bases, with 11 bases between them. CDR1 SGHDT and CDR2 YYEEEE come from the germline V gene. CDR3 sequence: CASSGGASSYEQYF. The CDR3 coding sequence is TGTGCCAGCAGCGGCGGGGCGAGCTCCTACGAGCAGTACTTC.